Below, 13 T cell receptor beta chains from the same sample are listed, as sequenced in a study of cytomegalovirus exposure and HLA in healthy donors (dated by TCRdb to about 2017). The library was prepared using the immunoSEQ multiplex PCR assay. Held by TCRdb, this immuneACCESS table contains in-frame sequences only and omits some clones. Under half of the omission traces to an unresolved V gene where checked; the cause of the rest is unknown. Recorded for this sample are some 170,000 clones; around nine tenths of them occurred a single time. The ten top clones hold more than 1.3% of the sample. The sample taken for sequencing was PBMCs. The receptors stem from a woman in her twenties or thirties in good health and CMV-seronegative.

In this sample, this clone turned up a few times. The V and J genes are TRBV4-2 and TRBJ1-2; no clear D. Germline CDR1 LGHNA, CDR2 YNFKEQ. This CDR3 contains 14 residues. Trimming removed 4 bases at V and 2 bases at J, with 11 bases between. DNA of the CDR3: TGTGCCAGCAGCCCCCTCGGAGGGAACTATGGCTACACCTTC. As protein: CASSPLGGNYGYTF.

The J gene is TRBJ1-5, the V gene TRBV2; no firm D call. The CDR3 length is 13 residues. Trimming shortened V by 2 bases and J by 7 bases, and 9 bases separated the two germline ends. The germline gives CDR1 SNHLY, CDR2 FYNNEI. The CDR3: CASSERVEQPQHF. DNA of the CDR3: TGTGCCAGCAGTGAACGGGTAGAACAGCCCCAGCATTTT.

The chain combines TRBV6-5 with TRBJ1-6, with 9 bases that match TRBD1. This CDR3 contains 14 residues. J lost 13 bases, V lost 6 bases, and 10 bases had no gene match. Germline V gene data show CDR1 as MNHEY and CDR2 as SVGAGI. CDR3 amino acids: CASSLGQGRIPLHF. The DNA of the CDR3 is TGTGCCAGCAGCCTTGGACAGGGGAGGATTCCCCTCCACTTT.

This rearrangement joins TRBV6-5 to TRBJ2-5; 7 positions match TRBD1. The V and J ends lost 2 bases and 6 bases, in that order; junction bases with no gene match: 9. CDR1 and CDR2 from the germline V gene are MNHEY and SVGAGI. CDR3 size: 15 residues. The CDR3 region has the DNA TGTGCCAGCAGTTACGGGGTGACAGGGAAGAAGACCCAGTACTTC. Amino acid sequence: CASSYGVTGKKTQYF.

This chain joins TRBV19 and TRBJ2-7; D is uncertain. Germline V lookup: CDR1 LNHDA, CDR2 SQIVND (reference sequence). Trimming left V 5 bases short and J 2 bases short, with 16 bases between. This CDR3 region has 15 residues. The CDR3 region is CASSSSWQATYEQYF. The DNA of the CDR3 is TGTGCCAGTAGTTCATCTTGGCAGGCAACCTACGAGCAGTACTTC. The variable domain in full, completed from reference TRBV19 and TRBJ2-7, reads DGGITQSPKYLFRKEGQNVTLSCEQNLNHDAMYWYRQDPGQGLRLIYYSQIVNDFQKGDIAEGYSVSREKKESFPLTVTSAQKNPTAFYLCASSSSWQATYEQYFGPGTRLTVT.

The chain combines TRBV7-2 with TRBJ1-1, with a weak D call TRBD1 (6 bases). Germline lookup yields CDR1 SGHTA and CDR2 FQGNSA. V was shortened by 5 bases and J by 6 bases, with 25 bases between the two germline ends. This CDR3 comprises 17 residues. CDR3 region: CASSDNFSVDRYAEAFF. Written as DNA, the CDR3 is TGTGCCAGCAGCGACAATTTTTCAGTTGACAGGTACGCTGAAGCTTTCTTT.

This clone was observed a few times. This rearrangement joins TRBV15 to TRBJ2-7; 8 positions agree with TRBD1. The CDR3 extends over 21 amino acids. In germline, CDR1 is LNHNV, CDR2 YYDKDF (reference sequence). Trimming took 1 base from V and 3 from J; bases not matched to a gene: 23. The CDR3 DNA reads TGTGCCACCAGCAGAGCCTTCCCGGGACAGGCGTCTGCAGGGGCTGTCTACGAGCAGTACTTC. Its protein product is CATSRAFPGQASAGAVYEQYF.

This sequence joins TRBV27 and TRBJ2-3; D is unclear. Deletions cut 2 bases from V and 1 base from J, with 7 bases between. CDR1 is MNHEY, CDR2 SMNVEV, per germline (reference sequence). The CDR3 is 14 amino acids. CDR3 protein: CASSLQIRTDTQYF. The CDR3 DNA is TGTGCCAGCAGTTTACAGATCCGCACAGATACGCAGTATTTT.

This chain links TRBV29-1 with TRBJ1-1; 8 bases line up with TRBD1. The CDR3 length is 13 residues. The V gene end was trimmed by 6 bases and the J gene end by 4 bases; junction bases not matched to a gene: 7. Germline CDR1 and CDR2: SQVTM and ANQGSEA. The CDR3 is CSVADRVGTEAFF. CDR3 bases: TGCAGCGTGGCGGACAGGGTGGGCACTGAAGCTTTCTTT.

This clone occurred many times. J is TRBJ2-7 and V is TRBV5-1; 12 nucleotides agree with TRBD1. The CDR3 extends over 16 amino acids. The germline V gene encodes CDR1 SGHRS and CDR2 YFSETQ. V shed 4 bases, J shed 5 bases, and the junction held 10 bases outside the gene matches. As DNA, the CDR3 is TGCGCCAGCAGCCCGACGGGGACAGGGGGCGCCCACGAGCAGTACTTC. This gives the protein CASSPTGTGGAHEQYF.

This clone has more than one count but fewer than ten. The chain is built from TRBV7-9 and TRBJ1-1; weak D call: TRBD1 (6 bases). Trimming left V 5 bases short and J 6 bases short, with 10 bases between. Germline CDR1 SEHNR, CDR2 FQNEAQ (reference sequence). The CDR3 consists of 12 residues. CDR3 protein: CASSTGISEAFF. The DNA of the CDR3 is TGTGCCAGCAGCACAGGGATTTCTGAAGCTTTCTTT.

The chain couples TRBV5-1 to TRBJ1-1; a weak D match, TRBD1 (5 bases). Trimming removed 0 bases at V and 0 bases at J, with 12 bases between. This CDR3 region has 16 residues. Germline CDR1 is SGHRS and CDR2 is YFSETQ. This CDR3 reads CASSLGWGALNTEAFF. The CDR3 bases are TGCGCCAGCAGCTTGGGGTGGGGCGCCTTGAACACTGAAGCTTTCTTT.

The genes are TRBV4-3 and TRBJ1-5, with D possibly matching TRBD1 (6 bases). Germline V gives CDR1 LGHNA, CDR2 YSLEER. Trimming stripped 1 base from V and 0 bases from J, with 16 bases between. This CDR3 is 18 amino acids long. This CDR3 is CASSQGARGLYSNQPQHF. The DNA for the CDR3 is TGCGCCAGCAGCCAAGGGGCCAGGGGCCTCTATAGCAATCAGCCCCAGCATTTT.